This T cell receptor beta chain was identified in a study of a mutant IDH1 vaccine in newly diagnosed glioma. On the study more broadly: Patients received vaccination from 4-6 weeks after radiotherapy alone, or with temozolomide cycles.

This clone was counted a few times. Its antigen is currently unknown. General observations from the study: Altogether, approximately 93% of patients exhibited vaccine-induced immune responses. Pseudoprogression seemed unrelated to changes in top peripheral T cell clonotypes.

Assay: immunoSEQ multiplex PCR; the TCRdb copy retains only in-frame clones and omits some. The table includes 20,000 to 25,000 clones, just under 90% detected once. Germline V gives CDR1 SGHNT, CDR2 YYREEE (reference sequence). The CDR3 runs to 15 residues. The V and J ends lost 4 bases and 5 bases, in that order; junction bases with no gene match: 3. Described time point: week 11, during vaccination. A 20-mer mutant IDH1 peptide at 300 ug was injected subcutaneously with topical imiquimod. The TCR comes from a woman between 35 and 50 years old with glioma. This chain connects TRBV5-4 to TRBJ2-2, with 12 positions matching TRBD2. This specimen consisted of PBMCs, obtained from a glioma patient whose treatment included an IDH1 peptide vaccine. The CDR3 sequence: CASSRLAGDTGELFF. In nucleotides, the CDR3 is TGTGCCAGCAGCCGACTAGCGGGAGATACCGGGGAGCTGTTTTTT.